What follows describes a single T cell receptor beta chain. Its specificity is not known. The method was immunoSEQ multiplex PCR; TCRdb's version includes in-frame clones alone and lacks a portion of them. The repertoire includes 35,000 to 50,000 clones, about four fifths of them detected once, and less than 30% sits in the top ten. This sample is drawn from a study of OX40 agonist ivuxolimab in advanced cancers. Across the whole study: Eligibility rules accepted prior anti-PD-1, anti-PD-L1 or anti-CTLA-4 therapy, and around 43% had some.

General study results and limits: The mean number of expanded clones was higher in CD8+ T cells than in CD4+.

Researchers took blood at baseline, on cycle 4 day 1, and on cycle 7 day 1. The sequencing used CD4+ or CD8+ T cells sorted from blood, collected in a trial of the OX40 agonist ivuxolimab. The sequence derives from an adult with an advanced solid tumor such as melanoma, head and neck, liver or kidney cancer.

CDR3 bases: TGCGCCAGCAGAGGACAGGGGGCAGGTGAGCAGTTCTTC. Translation gives CASRGQGAGEQFF. The chain links TRBV5-1 to TRBJ2-1; 11 nucleotides line up with TRBD1. V shed 5 bases, J shed 9 bases, and the junction held 4 bases outside the gene matches. The CDR3 is made up of 13 amino acids. CDR1 is SGHRS, CDR2 YFSETQ, per germline. Variable domain in full (rest from reference TRBV5-1 and TRBJ2-1): KAGVTQTPRYLIKTRGQQVTLSCSPISGHRSVSWYQQTPGQGLQFLFEYFSETQRNKGNFPGRFSGRQFSNSRSEMNVSTLELGDSALYLCASRGQGAGEQFFGPGTRLTVL.